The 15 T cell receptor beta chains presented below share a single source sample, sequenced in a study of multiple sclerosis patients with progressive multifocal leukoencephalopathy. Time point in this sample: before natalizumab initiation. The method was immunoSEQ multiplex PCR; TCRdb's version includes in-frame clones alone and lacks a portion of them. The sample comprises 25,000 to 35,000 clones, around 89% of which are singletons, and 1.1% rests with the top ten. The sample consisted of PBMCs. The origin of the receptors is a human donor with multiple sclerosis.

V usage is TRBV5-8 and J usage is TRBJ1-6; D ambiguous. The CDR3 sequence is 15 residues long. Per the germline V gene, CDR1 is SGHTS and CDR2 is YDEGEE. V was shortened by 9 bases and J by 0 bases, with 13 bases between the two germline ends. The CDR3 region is CATPPGSSYNSPLHF. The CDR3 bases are TGTGCCACCCCTCCCGGGAGCTCCTATAATTCACCCCTCCACTTT.

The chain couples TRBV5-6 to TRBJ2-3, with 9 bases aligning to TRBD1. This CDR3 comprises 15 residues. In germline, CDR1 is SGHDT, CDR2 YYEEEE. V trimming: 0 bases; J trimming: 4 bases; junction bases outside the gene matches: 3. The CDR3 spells CASSLGQGVADTQYF. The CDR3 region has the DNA TGTGCCAGCAGCTTGGGACAGGGGGTAGCAGATACGCAGTATTTT. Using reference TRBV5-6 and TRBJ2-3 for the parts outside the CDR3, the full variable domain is DAGVTQSPTHLIKTRGQQVTLRCSPKSGHDTVSWYQQALGQGPQFIFQYYEEEERQRGNFPDRFSGHQFPNYSSELNVNALLLGDSALYLCASSLGQGVADTQYFGPGTRLTVL.

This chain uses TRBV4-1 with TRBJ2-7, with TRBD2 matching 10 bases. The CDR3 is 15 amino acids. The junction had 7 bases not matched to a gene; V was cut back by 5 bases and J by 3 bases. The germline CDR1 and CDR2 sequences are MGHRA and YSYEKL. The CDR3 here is CASSTLAGESYEQYF. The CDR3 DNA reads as TGCGCCAGCAGCACCCTAGCGGGGGAAAGCTACGAGCAGTACTTC.

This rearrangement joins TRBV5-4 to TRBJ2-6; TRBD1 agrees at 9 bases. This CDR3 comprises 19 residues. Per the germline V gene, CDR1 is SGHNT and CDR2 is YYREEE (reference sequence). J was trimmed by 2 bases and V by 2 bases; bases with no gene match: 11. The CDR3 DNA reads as TGTGCCAGCAGCTTCGACAGGGGGAGGAGTTTCGCTGGGGCCAACGTCCTGACTTTC. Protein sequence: CASSFDRGRSFAGANVLTF. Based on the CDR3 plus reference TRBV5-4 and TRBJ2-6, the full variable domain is ETGVTQSPTHLIKTRGQQVTLRCSSQSGHNTVSWYQQALGQGPQFIFQYYREEENGRGNFPPRFSGLQFPNYSSELNVNALELDDSALYLCASSFDRGRSFAGANVLTFGAGSRLTVL.

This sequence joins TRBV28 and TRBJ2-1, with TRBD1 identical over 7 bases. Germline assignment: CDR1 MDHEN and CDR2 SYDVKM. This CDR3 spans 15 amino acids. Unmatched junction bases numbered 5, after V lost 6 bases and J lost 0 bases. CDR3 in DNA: TGTGCCAGCAGCTCGGGACAGCTCTCCTACAATGAGCAGTTCTTC. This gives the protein CASSSGQLSYNEQFF.

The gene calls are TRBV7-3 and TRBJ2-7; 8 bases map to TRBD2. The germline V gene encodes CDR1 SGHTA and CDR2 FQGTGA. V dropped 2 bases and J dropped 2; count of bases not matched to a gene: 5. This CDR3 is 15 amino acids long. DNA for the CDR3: TGTGCCAGCAGCTTAGGCCCGGGGGGGACCTACGAGCAGTACTTC. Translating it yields CASSLGPGGTYEQYF. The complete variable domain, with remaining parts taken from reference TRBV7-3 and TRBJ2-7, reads GAGVSQTPSNKVTEKGKYVELRCDPISGHTALYWYRQSLGQGPEFLIYFQGTGAADDSGLPNDRFFAVRPEGSVSTLKIQRTERGDSAVYLCASSLGPGGTYEQYFGPGTRLTVT.

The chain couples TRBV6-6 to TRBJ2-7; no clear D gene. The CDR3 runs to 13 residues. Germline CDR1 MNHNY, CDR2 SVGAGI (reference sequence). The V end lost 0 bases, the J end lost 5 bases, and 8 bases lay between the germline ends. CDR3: CASSYSSQDEQYF. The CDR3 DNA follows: TGTGCCAGCAGTTACTCCTCTCAGGACGAGCAGTACTTC.

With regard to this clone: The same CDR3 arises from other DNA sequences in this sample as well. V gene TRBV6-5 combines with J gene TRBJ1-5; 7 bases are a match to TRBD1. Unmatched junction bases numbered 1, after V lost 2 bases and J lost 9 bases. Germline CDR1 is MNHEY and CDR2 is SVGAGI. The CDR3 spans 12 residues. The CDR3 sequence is CASSYQGGPQHF. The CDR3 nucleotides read TGTGCCAGCAGTTACCAGGGGGGGCCCCAGCATTTT.

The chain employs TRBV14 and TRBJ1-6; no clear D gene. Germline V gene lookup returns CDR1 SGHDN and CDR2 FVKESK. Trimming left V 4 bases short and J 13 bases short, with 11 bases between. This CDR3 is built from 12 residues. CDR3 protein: CASSPSNFPLHF. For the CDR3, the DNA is TGTGCCAGCAGCCCCTCTAATTTTCCCCTCCACTTT.

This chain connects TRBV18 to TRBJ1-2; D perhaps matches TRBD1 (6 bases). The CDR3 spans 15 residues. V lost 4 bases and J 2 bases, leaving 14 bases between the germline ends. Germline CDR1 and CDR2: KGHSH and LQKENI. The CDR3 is CASSQGHGANYGYTF. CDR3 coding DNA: TGTGCCAGCTCACAGGGACATGGGGCCAACTATGGCTACACCTTC.

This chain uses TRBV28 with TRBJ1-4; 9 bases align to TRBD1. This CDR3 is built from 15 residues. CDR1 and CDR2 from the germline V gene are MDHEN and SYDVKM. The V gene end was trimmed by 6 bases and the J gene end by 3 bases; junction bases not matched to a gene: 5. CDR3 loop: CASSPTGGPNEKLFF. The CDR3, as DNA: TGTGCCAGCAGCCCCACAGGGGGCCCTAATGAAAAACTGTTTTTT.

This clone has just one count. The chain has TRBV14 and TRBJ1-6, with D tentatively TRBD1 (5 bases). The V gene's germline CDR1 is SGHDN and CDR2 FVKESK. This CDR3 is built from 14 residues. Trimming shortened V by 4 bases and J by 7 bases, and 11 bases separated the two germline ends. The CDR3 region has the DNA TGTGCCAGCAGCCGGGGACGGACAAATTCACCCCTCCACTTT. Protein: CASSRGRTNSPLHF.

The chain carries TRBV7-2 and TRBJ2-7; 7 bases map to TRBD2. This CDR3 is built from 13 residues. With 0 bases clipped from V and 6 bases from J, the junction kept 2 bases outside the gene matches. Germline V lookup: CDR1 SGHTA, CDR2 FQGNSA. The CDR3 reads CASSLAWGGEQYF. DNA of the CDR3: TGTGCCAGCAGCTTAGCGTGGGGGGGCGAGCAGTACTTC.

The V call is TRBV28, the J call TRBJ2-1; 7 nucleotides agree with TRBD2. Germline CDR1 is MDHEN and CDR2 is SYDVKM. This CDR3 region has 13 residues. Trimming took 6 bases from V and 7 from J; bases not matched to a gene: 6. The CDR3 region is CASSPWGGNEQFF. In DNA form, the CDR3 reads TGTGCCAGCAGCCCCTGGGGGGGGAATGAGCAGTTCTTC. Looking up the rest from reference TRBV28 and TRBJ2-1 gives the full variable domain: DVKVTQSSRYLVKRTGEKVFLECVQDMDHENMFWYRQDPGLGLRLIYFSYDVKMKEKGDIPEGYSVSREKKERFSLILESASTNQTSMYLCASSPWGGNEQFFGPGTRLTVL.

CDR3 loop: CASSLASGASNTGELFF. In DNA, the CDR3 is TGTGCCAGCAGCTTAGCGTCCGGGGCGTCGAACACCGGGGAGCTGTTTTTT. This chain uses TRBV7-6 with TRBJ2-2, with D possibly being TRBD1 or TRBD2 (5 bases each). This CDR3 has 17 amino acids. The germline V gene encodes CDR1 SGHVS and CDR2 FNYEAQ. With 0 bases removed from V and 0 bases from J, the gap between germline ends came to 11 bases.